The next 14 T cell receptor beta chains were all read from a single sample in a study of T cell repertoires in cytomegalovirus infection. A single record per CDR3 protein comes from TCRdb applying MiXCR to the reads. The table lists hundreds of thousands of distinct CDR3 sequences, less than 25% of them singletons, with roughly 8% in the top ten. The material sequenced was CD8+ T cells from PBMCs. Receptor source: a human donor in good health (CMV status not recorded). Some clones in this sample may be carry-over from other donors' samples.

The sample holds a few counts of this clonotype. The rearrangement uses TRBV15 and TRBJ1-4, with D uncertain. Trimming pared 5 bases from V and 5 bases from J, leaving 18 bases between. This CDR3 spans 16 amino acids. Germline V gene lookup returns CDR1 LNHNV and CDR2 YYDKDF (reference sequence). This CDR3 reads CATSQYRGSVNEKLFF. The CDR3 DNA reads as TGTGCCACCAGCCAATACCGGGGATCCGTGAATGAAAAACTGTTTTTT.

This clonotype came up many times. The chain joins TRBV12-5 to TRBJ2-3; unclear D gene. Germline loops: CDR1 LGHNT, CDR2 FRNRAP. Trimming left V 4 bases short and J 11 bases short, with 13 bases between. The CDR3 is 12 residues long. For the CDR3, the DNA is TGTGCTAGTGGTTCCAGCCTATTACTGCAGTATTTT. Translation: CASGSSLLLQYF.

There are a few counts of this clonotype. The chain combines TRBV11-3 with TRBJ2-1; D is undetermined. V was shortened by 1 base and J by 7 bases, with 8 bases between the two germline ends. The CDR3 is made up of 13 amino acids. Germline CDR1 is SGHNT and CDR2 is YENEEA. The CDR3 bases are TGTGCCAGCAGCTTAGTGGATGGAAATGAGCAGTTCTTC. This codes for CASSLVDGNEQFF.

Only a few counts were recorded for this clonotype. This chain uses TRBV12-3 or TRBV12-4 with TRBJ1-5; the D is unclear. The CDR3 covers 14 residues. V was cut by 1 base and J by 3 bases, with 7 bases left in between. The CDR3 DNA reads as TGTGCCAGCAGTTTAGACACTATCAATCAGCCCCAGCATTTT. Protein product: CASSLDTINQPQHF.

This clonotype has a handful of counts. The gene calls are TRBV6-2 or TRBV6-3 and TRBJ2-7; 13 positions match TRBD2. Germline V lookup: CDR1 MNHEY, CDR2 SVGEGT. J was trimmed by 5 bases and V by 5 bases; bases with no gene match: 6. CDR3 length: 15 residues. CDR3 sequence reads: CASSTRLAGGNEQYV. The CDR3 nucleotides read TGTGCCAGCAGTACCCGACTAGCGGGGGGCAACGAGCAGTACGTC.

The V gene is TRBV6-6, the J gene TRBJ2-2; 9 bases align to TRBD1. Unmatched junction bases numbered 7, after V lost 7 bases and J lost 4 bases. Germline values: CDR1 MNHNY, CDR2 SVGAGI (reference sequence). The CDR3 sequence is 15 residues long. CDR3 bases: TGTGCCAGCATCCTGGACAGGGGAGGCACCGGGGAGCTGTTTTTT. Protein product: CASILDRGGTGELFF.

The rearrangement uses TRBV2 and TRBJ1-2; 7 bases are shared with TRBD1. The V gene end was trimmed by 11 bases and the J gene end by 4 bases; junction bases not matched to a gene: 10. Germline values: CDR1 SNHLY, CDR2 FYNNEI. The CDR3 contains 13 residues. CDR3 residues: CASEKGAGYGYTF. The CDR3 DNA follows: TGTGCCTCTGAGAAGGGGGCGGGCTATGGCTACACCTTC.

This clonotype was detected many times. V and J are TRBV7-4 and TRBJ2-1, with TRBD2 identical over 11 bases. Unmatched junction bases numbered 6, after V lost 4 bases and J lost 4 bases. CDR1 is SGHVT and CDR2 is SQSDAQ in the germline V gene. The CDR3 loop spans 16 amino acids. The CDR3 region is CASSCRLAGSYNEQFF. Here the CDR3 DNA reads TGTGCCAGCAGCTGTAGACTAGCGGGATCTTACAATGAGCAGTTCTTC.

The chain joins TRBV5-6 to TRBJ2-1; the D is unclear. CDR1 and CDR2 (germline): SGHDT, YYEEEE. This CDR3 comprises 12 residues. V lost 3 bases and J 10 bases, leaving 11 bases between the germline ends. The CDR3 DNA reads TGTGCCAGCAGCTGGACCCCCTTCGAGCAGTTCTTC. It codes for CASSWTPFEQFF.

The rearrangement uses TRBV19 and TRBJ2-3, with D perhaps given as TRBD1 or TRBD2 (7 bases each). CDR3 size: 17 residues. The germline V gene has CDR1 LNHDA and CDR2 SQIVND (reference sequence). Trimming pared 3 bases from V and 3 bases from J, leaving 19 bases between. The CDR3 loop reads CASSIFPRGGITDTQYF. The CDR3 bases are TGTGCCAGTAGTATTTTCCCCAGGGGGGGAATAACAGATACGCAGTATTTT.

The rearrangement joins TRBV25-1 to TRBJ2-1; 10 positions agree with TRBD1. Germline V gene lookup returns CDR1 MGHDK and CDR2 SYGVNS. V shed 8 bases, J shed 6 bases, and the junction held 4 bases outside the gene matches. CDR3 length: 13 residues. CDR3 DNA: TGTGCCAGCGGGAGGGACAGGGGCAATGAGCAGTTCTTC. Its protein is CASGRDRGNEQFF.

Ten or more counts support this clonotype. The genes are TRBV7-9 and TRBJ2-7, with 13 bases that match TRBD2. The germline V gene encodes CDR1 SEHNR and CDR2 FQNEAQ (reference sequence). The trim removed 4 bases at V and 0 bases at J, leaving 6 bases unmatched. The CDR3 is 17 residues long. CDR3 DNA sequence: TGTGCCAGCAGCTCGGGACTAGCGGGGTTCAGCTCCTACGAGCAGTACTTC. As protein: CASSSGLAGFSSYEQYF.

Remarks on this clonotype: The CDR3 end shows no conserved phenylalanine or tryptophan, and so a read error is likely. Because the CDR3's place on the DNA is in doubt, the DNA is left out and the CDR3 is given as listed by TCRdb. V usage is TRBV7-3 and J usage is TRBJ2-4; TRBD1, the D gene given by the table, was not confirmed from the DNA. The CDR3 numbers 9 amino acids, ends counted. Germline-derived CDR1 and CDR2 are SGHTA and FQGTGA. CDR3 sequence reads: CASTRGFHY.

This clonotype was seen ten or more times. The gene calls are TRBV7-2 and TRBJ2-1, with D unresolved. The CDR3 totals 10 residues. The germline V and J ends were trimmed by 8 bases and 5 bases, with 4 bases remaining between them. Germline CDR1 and CDR2: SGHTA and FQGNSA. The CDR3 DNA sequence: TGTGCCAGCGGAAACAATGAGCAGTTCTTC. It translates to CASGNNEQFF.